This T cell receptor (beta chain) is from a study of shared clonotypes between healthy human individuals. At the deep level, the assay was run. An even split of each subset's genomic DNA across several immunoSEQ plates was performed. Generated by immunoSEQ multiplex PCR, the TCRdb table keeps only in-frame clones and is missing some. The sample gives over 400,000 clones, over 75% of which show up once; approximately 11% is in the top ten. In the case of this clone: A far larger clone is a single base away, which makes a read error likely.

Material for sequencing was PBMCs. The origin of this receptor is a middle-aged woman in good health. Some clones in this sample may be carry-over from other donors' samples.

CDR3 in DNA: TGTGCCAGCAGTCAAAGCGGGAGATACACCGGGGAGCTGTTTTTT. It is translated as CASSQSGRYTGELFF. The chain recombines TRBV7-3 with TRBJ2-2; TRBD2 agrees at 8 bases. This CDR3 contains 15 residues. Germline V gene data show CDR1 as SGHTA and CDR2 as FQGTGA. J gave up 3 bases and V 6 bases, and 6 bases lay outside the gene matches.